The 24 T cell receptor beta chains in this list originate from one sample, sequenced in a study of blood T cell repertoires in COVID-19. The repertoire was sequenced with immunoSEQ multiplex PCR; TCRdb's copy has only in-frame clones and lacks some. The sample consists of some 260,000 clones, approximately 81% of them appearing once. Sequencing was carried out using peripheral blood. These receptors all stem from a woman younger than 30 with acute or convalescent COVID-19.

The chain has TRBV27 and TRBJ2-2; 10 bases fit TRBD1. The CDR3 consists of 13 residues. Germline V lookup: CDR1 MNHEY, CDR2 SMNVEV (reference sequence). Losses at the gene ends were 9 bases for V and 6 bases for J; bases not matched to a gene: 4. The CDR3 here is CASRTGGSGELFF. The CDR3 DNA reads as TGTGCCAGTCGGACAGGGGGTTCCGGGGAGCTGTTTTTT.

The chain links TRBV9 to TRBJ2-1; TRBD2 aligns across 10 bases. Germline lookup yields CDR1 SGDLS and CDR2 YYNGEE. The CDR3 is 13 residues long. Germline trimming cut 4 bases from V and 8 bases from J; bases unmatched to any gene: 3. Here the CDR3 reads CASSRTSGYEQFF. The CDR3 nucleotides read TGTGCCAGCAGCAGGACTAGCGGCTATGAGCAGTTCTTC.

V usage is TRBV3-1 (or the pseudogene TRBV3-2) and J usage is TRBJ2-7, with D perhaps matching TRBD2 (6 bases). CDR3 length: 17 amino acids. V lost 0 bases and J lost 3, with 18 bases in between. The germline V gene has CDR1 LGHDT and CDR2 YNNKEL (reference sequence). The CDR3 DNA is TGTGCCAGCAGCCAAGATGATAGCGGAACGAAGCACTACGAGCAGTACTTC. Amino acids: CASSQDDSGTKHYEQYF.

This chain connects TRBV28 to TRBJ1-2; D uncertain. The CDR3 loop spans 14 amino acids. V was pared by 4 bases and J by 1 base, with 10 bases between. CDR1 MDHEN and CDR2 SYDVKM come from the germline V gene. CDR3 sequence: CASSSTNFNYGYTF. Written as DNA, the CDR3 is TGTGCCAGCAGTTCGACTAACTTTAACTATGGCTACACCTTC.

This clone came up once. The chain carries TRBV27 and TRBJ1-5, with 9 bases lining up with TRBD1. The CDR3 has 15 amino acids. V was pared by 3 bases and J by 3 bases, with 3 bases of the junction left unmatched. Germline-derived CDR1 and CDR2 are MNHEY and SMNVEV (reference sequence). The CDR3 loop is CASSFGTGINQPQHF. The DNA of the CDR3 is TGTGCCAGCAGTTTCGGGACAGGGATCAATCAGCCCCAGCATTTT.

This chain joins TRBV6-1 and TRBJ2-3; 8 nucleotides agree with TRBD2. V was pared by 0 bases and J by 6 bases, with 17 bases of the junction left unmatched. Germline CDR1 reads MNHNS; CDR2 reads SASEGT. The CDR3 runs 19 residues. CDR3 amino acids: CASSEAPEGLVFPVDTQYF. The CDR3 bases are TGTGCCAGCAGTGAAGCCCCCGAGGGACTAGTCTTCCCCGTGGATACGCAGTATTTT.

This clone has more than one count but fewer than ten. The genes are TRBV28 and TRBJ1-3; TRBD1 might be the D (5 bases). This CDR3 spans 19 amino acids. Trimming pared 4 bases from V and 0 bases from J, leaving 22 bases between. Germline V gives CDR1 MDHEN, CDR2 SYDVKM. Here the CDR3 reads CASSSTGTQNLLSGNTIYF. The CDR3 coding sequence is TGTGCCAGCAGTTCCACCGGGACTCAAAACCTCCTCTCTGGAAACACCATATATTTT.

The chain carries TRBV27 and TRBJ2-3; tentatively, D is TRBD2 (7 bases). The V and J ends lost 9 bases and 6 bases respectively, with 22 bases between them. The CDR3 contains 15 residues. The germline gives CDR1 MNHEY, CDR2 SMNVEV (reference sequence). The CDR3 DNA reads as TGTGCCAGGACCGAGTCGGGGGAGGGGGGGGATACGCAGTATTTT. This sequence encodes CARTESGEGGDTQYF.

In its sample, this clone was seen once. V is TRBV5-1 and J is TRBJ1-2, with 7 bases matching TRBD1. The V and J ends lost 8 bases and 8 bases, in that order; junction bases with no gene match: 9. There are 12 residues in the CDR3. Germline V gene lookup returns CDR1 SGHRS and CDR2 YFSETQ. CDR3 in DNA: TGCGCCAGAATCGACAGGGTAAACGGCTACACCTTC. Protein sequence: CARIDRVNGYTF.

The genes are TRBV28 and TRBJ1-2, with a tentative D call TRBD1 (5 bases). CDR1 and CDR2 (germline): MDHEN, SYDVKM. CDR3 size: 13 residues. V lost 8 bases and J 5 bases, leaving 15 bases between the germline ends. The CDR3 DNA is TGTGCCAGCCGGCTGGGCAGGGAATATGGCTACACCTTC. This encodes CASRLGREYGYTF.

DNA of the CDR3: TGTGCCAGCAGCTTTGGGGCAGGGAAGTACGAGCAGTACTTC. Translating it yields CASSFGAGKYEQYF. This chain connects TRBV11-2 to TRBJ2-7; TRBD1 is a possible D gene (5 bases). With 3 bases removed from V and 4 bases from J, the gap between germline ends came to 13 bases. The CDR3 has 14 residues. Germline V gene data show CDR1 as SGHAT and CDR2 as FQNNGV. Variable domain in full (rest from reference TRBV11-2 and TRBJ2-7): EAGVAQSPRYKIIEKRQSVAFWCNPISGHATLYWYQQILGQGPKLLIQFQNNGVVDDSQLPKDRFSAERLKGVDSTLKIQPAKLEDSAVYLCASSFGAGKYEQYFGPGTRLTVT.

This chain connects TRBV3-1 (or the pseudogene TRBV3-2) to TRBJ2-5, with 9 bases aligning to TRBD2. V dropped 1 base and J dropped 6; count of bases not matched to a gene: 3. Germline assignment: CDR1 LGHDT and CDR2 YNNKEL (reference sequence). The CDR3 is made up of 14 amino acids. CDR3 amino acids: CASSQVSGRQTQYF. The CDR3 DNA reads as TGTGCCAGCAGCCAAGTAAGCGGGAGGCAGACCCAGTACTTC.

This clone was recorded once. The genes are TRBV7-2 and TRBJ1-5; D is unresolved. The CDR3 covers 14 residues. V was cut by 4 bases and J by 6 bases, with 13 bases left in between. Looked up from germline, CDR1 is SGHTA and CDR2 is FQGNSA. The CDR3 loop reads CASSSPPSSQPQHF. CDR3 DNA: TGTGCCAGCAGCTCGCCACCGTCCAGTCAGCCCCAGCATTTT.

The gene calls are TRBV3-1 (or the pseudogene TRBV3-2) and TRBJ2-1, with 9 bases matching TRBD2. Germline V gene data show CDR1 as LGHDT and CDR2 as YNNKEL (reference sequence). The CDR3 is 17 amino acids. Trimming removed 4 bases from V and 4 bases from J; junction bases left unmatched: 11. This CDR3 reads CASSPAGTSFAYNEQFF. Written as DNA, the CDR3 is TGTGCCAGCAGCCCCGCCGGGACTAGCTTTGCATACAATGAGCAGTTCTTC.

The CDR3 spells CASSSWTAGELFF. CDR3 DNA sequence: TGTGCCAGCAGCAGCTGGACAGCCGGGGAGCTGTTTTTT. V is TRBV7-2 and J is TRBJ2-2, with D possibly being TRBD1 (6 bases). Per the germline V gene, CDR1 is SGHTA and CDR2 is FQGNSA. The CDR3 covers 13 residues. Deletions cut 5 bases from V and 6 bases from J, with 10 bases between.

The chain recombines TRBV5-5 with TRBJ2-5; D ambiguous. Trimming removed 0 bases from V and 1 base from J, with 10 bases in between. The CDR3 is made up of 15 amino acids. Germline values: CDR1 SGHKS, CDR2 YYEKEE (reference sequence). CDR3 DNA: TGTGCCAGCAGCTTGGCCAGTCAGGTCCAAGAGACCCAGTACTTC. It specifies CASSLASQVQETQYF.

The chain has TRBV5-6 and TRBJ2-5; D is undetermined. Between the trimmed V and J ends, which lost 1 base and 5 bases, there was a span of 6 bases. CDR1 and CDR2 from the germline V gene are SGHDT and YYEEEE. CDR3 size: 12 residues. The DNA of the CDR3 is TGTGCCAGCAGCTTGAGAGAGGAGACCCAGTACTTC. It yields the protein CASSLREETQYF.

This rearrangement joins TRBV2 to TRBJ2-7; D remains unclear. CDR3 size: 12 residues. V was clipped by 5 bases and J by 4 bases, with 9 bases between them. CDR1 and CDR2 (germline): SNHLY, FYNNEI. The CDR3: CASSREIYEQYF. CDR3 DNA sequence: TGTGCCAGCAGTCGAGAAATTTACGAGCAGTACTTC.

In DNA form, the CDR3 reads TGCGCCAGCAGCCAAGATGCGGGACTGTCCTACGAGCAGTACTTC. The encoded protein is CASSQDAGLSYEQYF. The J gene is TRBJ2-7, the V gene TRBV4-3; possible D gene TRBD2, 6 bases. V gave up 0 bases and J gave up 1 base, with 10 bases separating them. Per the germline V gene, CDR1 is LGHNA and CDR2 is YSLEER. The CDR3 is 15 amino acids.

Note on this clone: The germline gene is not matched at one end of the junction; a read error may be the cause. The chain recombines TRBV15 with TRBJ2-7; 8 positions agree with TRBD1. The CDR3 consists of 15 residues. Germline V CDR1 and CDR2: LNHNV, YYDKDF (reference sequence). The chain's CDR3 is CATSRDRGESYEQYF. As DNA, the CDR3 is TGTGCCACCAGCCGAGACAGGGGCGAGTCCTACGAGCAGTACTTC.

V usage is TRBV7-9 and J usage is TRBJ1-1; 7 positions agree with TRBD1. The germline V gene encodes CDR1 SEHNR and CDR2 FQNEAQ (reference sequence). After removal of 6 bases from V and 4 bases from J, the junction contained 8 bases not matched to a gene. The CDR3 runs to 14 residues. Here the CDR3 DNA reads TGTGCCAGCAGGCGACAGGGAGGAGGCACTGAAGCTTTCTTT. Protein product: CASRRQGGGTEAFF.

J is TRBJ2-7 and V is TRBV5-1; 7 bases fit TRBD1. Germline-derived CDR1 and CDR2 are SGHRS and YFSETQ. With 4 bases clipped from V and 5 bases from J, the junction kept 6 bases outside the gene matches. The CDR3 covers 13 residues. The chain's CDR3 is CASSLETGHEQYF. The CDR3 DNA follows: TGCGCCAGCAGCCTCGAGACAGGGCACGAGCAGTACTTC.

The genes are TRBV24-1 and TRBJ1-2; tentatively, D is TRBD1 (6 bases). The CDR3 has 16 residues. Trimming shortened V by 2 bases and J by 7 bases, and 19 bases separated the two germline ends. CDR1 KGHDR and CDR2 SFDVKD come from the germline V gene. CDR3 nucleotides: TGTGCCACCAGTGATTCGACTAGCAGGGGATCTCGTGGCTACACCTTC. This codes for CATSDSTSRGSRGYTF.

The CDR3 protein is CSVKGQAGGEQFF. For the CDR3, the DNA is TGCAGCGTTAAAGGACAGGCCGGCGGCGAGCAGTTCTTC. The genes are TRBV29-1 and TRBJ2-1; 7 bases line up with TRBD1. Germline V gene lookup returns CDR1 SQVTM and CDR2 ANQGSEA. The length of the CDR3 is 13 residues. Trimming removed 5 bases from V and 10 bases from J; junction bases left unmatched: 11.